These T cell receptor beta chains were read from a single sample in a study of beta chain features in type 1 diabetes. Sequencing used immunoSEQ multiplex PCR; TCRdb keeps in-frame clones, though not all of them. Of 300,000 to 450,000 clones listed, around 12% are singletons. The sequenced material came from naive CD4+ T cells from blood. Every receptor here comes from a man aged 18 to 29 in good health. Both conserved end residues are part of each CDR3. The order of the fields is V gene, D gene, CDR3 length, clone size, J gene, CDR3 protein, CDR3 DNA. The D gene is left open where the match is weak. Size is omitted from some rows. Given values are once, few, many or a class for expanded clones.

>TRBV9|TRBD1|15|few|TRBJ1-2
CASSVGPTGDRGYTF
TGTGCCAGCAGCGTAGGTCCCACAGGGGATCGTGGCTACACCTTC
>TRBV28|TRBD1|14|.|TRBJ2-7
CASRRTGSTYEQYF
TGTGCCAGCAGGAGGACAGGGTCTACCTACGAGCAGTACTTC
>TRBV18|TRBD2|15|.|TRBJ2-7
CASSPVGGGYNEQYF
TGTGCCAGCTCCCCTGTCGGGGGAGGGTATAACGAGCAGTACTTC
>TRBV29-1|.|12|.|TRBJ2-1
CSVTGMDNEQFF
TGCAGCGTTACAGGGATGGACAATGAGCAGTTCTTC
>TRBV19|.|14|.|TRBJ1-1
CASSIGPQLAEAFF
TGTGCCAGTAGTATTGGCCCGCAGTTGGCTGAAGCTTTCTTT
>TRBV19|.|12|.|TRBJ1-1
CASSMWQEVAFF
TGTGCCAGTAGTATGTGGCAGGAGGTAGCTTTCTTT
>TRBV7-3|.|14|few|TRBJ2-1
CASSLGGLGDEQFF
TGTGCCAGCAGCTTAGGTGGACTTGGGGATGAGCAGTTCTTC
>TRBV7-2|.|12|.|TRBJ2-7
CASSPGLYEQYF
TGTGCCAGCAGCCCAGGCCTCTACGAGCAGTACTTC
>TRBV18|.|13|few|TRBJ2-7
CASSPTPSSEQYF
TGTGCCAGCTCACCGACTCCCTCAAGCGAGCAGTACTTC
>TRBV29-1|TRBD1|14|few|TRBJ1-2
CSVGTATMNYGYTF
TGCAGCGTAGGGACAGCCACAATGAACTATGGCTACACCTTC
>TRBV7-9|.|13|.|TRBJ1-1
CASSLGGGTEAFF
TGTGCCAGCAGCTTAGGGGGGGGAACTGAAGCTTTCTTT
>TRBV5-1|TRBD2|17|few|TRBJ2-3
CASSLASSGSVPDTQYF
TGCGCCAGCAGCTTGGCCTCAAGCGGGAGTGTCCCAGATACGCAGTATTTT
>TRBV7-3|.|14|few|TRBJ2-7
CASSSGLDPYEQYF
TGTGCCAGCAGCTCAGGGCTTGATCCCTACGAGCAGTACTTC
>TRBV7-9|.|16|few|TRBJ2-2
CASTLTGDWDTGELFF
TGTGCCAGCACCTTAACAGGGGACTGGGACACCGGGGAGCTGTTTTTT
>TRBV18|.|13|few|TRBJ2-1
CASSKDRPNEQFF
TGTGCCAGCTCTAAGGACAGACCCAATGAGCAGTTCTTC
>TRBV18|TRBD1|15|.|TRBJ1-1
CASSTRTGERTEAFF
TGTGCCAGCTCAACGCGGACAGGTGAGAGGACTGAAGCTTTCTTT
>TRBV2|TRBD1|13|.|TRBJ2-7
CASTGTGGYEQYF
TGTGCCAGTACCGGGACAGGGGGCTACGAGCAGTACTTC
>TRBV7-6|.|15|.|TRBJ2-7
CASSSRGGARYEQYF
TGTGCCAGCAGCTCCCGAGGAGGGGCGCGCTACGAGCAGTACTTC
>TRBV19|TRBD2|17|.|TRBJ2-3
CASSLRLAGGPSDTQYF
TGTGCCAGTAGTCTCCGACTAGCGGGGGGGCCATCAGATACGCAGTATTTT
>TRBV5-4|TRBD1|16|few|TRBJ1-3
CASSLQGDLEGNTIYF
TGTGCCAGCAGCTTACAGGGGGACCTGGAAGGAAACACCATATATTTT
>TRBV15|TRBD2|15|few|TRBJ2-7
CATSRLAGGGYEQYF
TGTGCCACCAGCAGACTAGCGGGAGGTGGGTACGAGCAGTACTTC
>TRBV11-3|TRBD1|16|few|TRBJ2-7
CASSHTPGTGGHEQYF
TGTGCCAGCAGCCACACCCCTGGGACAGGGGGCCACGAGCAGTACTTC
>TRBV23-1|.|17|few|TRBJ1-2
CASSLPTVAPGFCGYTF
TGCGCCAGCAGTCTCCCGACAGTTGCCCCGGGCTTTTGTGGCTACACCTTC
>TRBV6-5|TRBD2|15|few|TRBJ2-1
CASRSPAGGLNEQFF
TGTGCCAGCAGAAGTCCAGCGGGAGGGCTTAATGAGCAGTTCTTC
>TRBV30|.|13|.|TRBJ2-5
CAGRVPGVETQYF
TGTGCCGGAAGGGTTCCCGGGGTGGAGACCCAGTACTTC
>TRBV30|.|12|few|TRBJ1-5
CAWRASGQPQHF
TGTGCCTGGAGGGCTTCAGGGCAGCCCCAGCATTTT
>TRBV7-6|.|14|few|TRBJ2-1
CASSSRGSGNEQFF
TGTGCCAGCAGCTCGCGTGGTAGCGGCAATGAGCAGTTCTTC
>TRBV30|TRBD1|17|few|TRBJ2-1
CAWTDRGALSSYNEQFF
TGTGCCTGGACGGACAGGGGGGCCCTGAGCTCCTACAATGAGCAGTTCTTC
>TRBV27|.|15|few|TRBJ2-3
CASRFSGPSTDTQYF
TGTGCCAGCAGATTTAGCGGACCTAGCACAGATACGCAGTATTTT
>TRBV18|TRBD1|15|.|TRBJ1-6
CASSPGQANNSPLHF
TGTGCCAGCTCACCGGGACAGGCAAATAATTCACCCCTCCACTTT
>TRBV5-4|TRBD1|16|.|TRBJ1-2
CASSTLAGTGPYGYTF
TGTGCCAGCAGCACGCTCGCCGGGACAGGGCCCTATGGCTACACCTTC
>TRBV4-3|.|15|once|TRBJ1-1
CASSQVQGWNTEAFF
TGCGCCAGCAGCCAAGTACAGGGATGGAACACTGAAGCTTTCTTT
>TRBV27|TRBD1|16|.|TRBJ1-2
CASRPDIGQGNYGYTF
TGTGCCAGCAGACCTGACATCGGACAGGGGAACTATGGCTACACCTTC
>TRBV19|TRBD2|18|.|TRBJ2-1
CASSPEIVSGSVRGEQFF
TGTGCCAGTAGTCCAGAGATCGTTAGCGGGAGTGTTAGGGGTGAGCAGTTCTTC
>TRBV4-3|.|14|.|TRBJ2-2
CASSQDSRTGELFF
TGCGCCAGCAGCCAAGATAGTAGAACCGGGGAGCTGTTTTTT
>TRBV29-1|.|13|.|TRBJ1-5
CSVGQTEHQPQHF
TGCAGCGTTGGACAGACGGAGCATCAGCCCCAGCATTTT
>TRBV18|.|15|few|TRBJ1-6
CASSHSTGLQSPLHF
TGTGCCAGCTCACACTCGACAGGTTTGCAATCACCCCTCCACTTT
>TRBV29-1|TRBD1|14|.|TRBJ2-3
CSAGQVTSTDTQYF
TGCAGCGCGGGACAGGTCACTAGCACAGATACGCAGTATTTT
>TRBV7-3|TRBD2|15|few|TRBJ2-1
CASRDSGNTYNEQFF
TGTGCCAGCAGGGATAGCGGGAACACCTACAATGAGCAGTTCTTC
>TRBV7-2|.|14|.|TRBJ1-2
CASSLAARNYGYTF
TGTGCCAGCAGCTTAGCGGCCAGAAACTATGGCTACACCTTC
>TRBV30|.|14|few|TRBJ2-7
CAWMPGPFSYEQYF
TGTGCCTGGATGCCAGGCCCCTTTTCCTACGAGCAGTACTTC
>TRBV10-3|.|13|few|TRBJ2-6
CAIMLSGANVLTF
TGTGCCATCATGCTATCTGGGGCCAACGTCCTGACTTTC
>TRBV19|TRBD1|15|.|TRBJ1-5
CASDHRGRSNQPQHF
TGTGCCAGTGATCACAGGGGTCGGAGCAATCAGCCCCAGCATTTT
>TRBV30|.|12|few|TRBJ2-1
CAWSPPNNEQFF
TGTGCCTGGAGCCCCCCCAACAATGAGCAGTTCTTC